This paragraph covers one T cell receptor beta chain sequence. The germline V and J ends were trimmed by 3 bases and 3 bases, with 12 bases remaining between them. The length of the CDR3 is 15 residues. Germline V CDR1 and CDR2: KGHSH, LQKENI. The sample is drawn from a study of T cell clones after liver transplantation. This table comes from immunoSEQ multiplex PCR, and its TCRdb copy is limited to in-frame clones, with some not included. The sample lists 70,000 or so clones, roughly 92% occurring once. The chain links TRBV18 to TRBJ1-5; D call uncertain. The sequence came from a human patient who received a liver transplant. Some T cells may have come from the graft donor. The sample was CD4+ T cells from blood, taken less than 27 months after liver transplant. CDR3: CASSPVQRDNQPQHF. CDR3 coding DNA: TGTGCCAGCTCACCGGTTCAGAGGGACAATCAGCCCCAGCATTTT.